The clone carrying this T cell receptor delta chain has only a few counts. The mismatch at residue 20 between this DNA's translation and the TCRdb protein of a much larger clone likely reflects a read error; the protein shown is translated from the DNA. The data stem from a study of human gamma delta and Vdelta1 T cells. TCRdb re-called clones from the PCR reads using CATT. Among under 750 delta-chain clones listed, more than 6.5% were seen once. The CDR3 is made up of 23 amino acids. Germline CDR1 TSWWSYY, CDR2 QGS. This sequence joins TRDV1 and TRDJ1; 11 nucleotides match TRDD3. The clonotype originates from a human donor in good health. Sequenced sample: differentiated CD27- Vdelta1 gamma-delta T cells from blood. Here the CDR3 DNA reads TGTGCTCTTGGGGACGCGGGTCATCCTACCGTTGGGGGATACGCCGTTGTGACCGATGAACTCATCTTT. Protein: CALGDAGHPTVGGYAVVTDELIF.